This T cell receptor beta chain was retrieved from a study of T cells after yellow fever vaccination. General observations from the study: Subsequent to the booster, the majority of primary-vaccination clones reappeared (roughly 97% CD4, 85% to 90% CD8).

A universal primer site and UMIs were added as TCR cDNA was made by 5'RACE template switching. MiXCR, applied by TCRdb to the 5' RACE reads, yields one record per CDR3 protein. Here the sample spans under 100,000 distinct CDR3 sequences, about 6% being singletons. This clonotype was observed at least ten times. Antigen unknown. The sequencing here drew on CD8+ T cells sorted from PBMCs, taken 10 days after the yellow fever booster vaccination. This sequence originates from a man aged 18 to 30 who received the YFV17D yellow fever vaccine.

The CDR3 loop reads CASSHFRLDSSIDTQYF. CDR3 DNA sequence: TGTGCCAGCAGCCACTTCCGGCTTGACAGCAGTATAGATACGCAGTATTTT. The chain recombines TRBV6-5 with TRBJ2-3, with D possibly TRBD1 on 5 matching bases. The CDR3 has 17 residues. Germline assignment: CDR1 MNHEY and CDR2 SVGAGI. V lost 6 bases and J 5 bases, leaving 24 bases between the germline ends.